The rows below give T cell receptor beta chains drawn from one sample of a study of blood T cells in healthy people across ages. TCRdb called the 5' RACE reads again in MiXCR, with one record for every CDR3 protein. The sample has over a million distinct CDR3 sequences, around 42% seen once. Sequenced sample: blood. The receptor set was obtained from a woman between 18 and 29 years old in good health. The CDR3 runs from the conserved cysteine through the conserved F or W. D genes are given only for firm matches. The size of a clone is reported for some rows only, either as once, few or many, or as a class for expanded clones.

v_gene	abundance	d_gene	j_gene	CDR3nt	CDR3aa
TRBV4-1	.	.	TRBJ2-3	TGCGCCAGCAGCCAAGACCTCCCCAGCCCAGATACGCAGTATTTT	CASSQDLPSPDTQYF
TRBV30	.	.	TRBJ2-7	TGTGCCTGGAGCGACGTAGTAGGTGAGCAGTACTTC	CAWSDVVGEQYF
TRBV5-1	few	TRBD1	TRBJ1-4	TGCGCCAGCAGCGTTAGACAGGGGGTGGATGAAAAACTGTTTTTT	CASSVRQGVDEKLFF
TRBV24-1	.	TRBD2	TRBJ2-5	TGTGCCACCAGTGGCCTGTTTTCCGGCGGGATTAGCGGGACCGGCAATGAGCAGTACTTC	CATSGLFSGGISGTGNEQYF
TRBV21-1	.	.	TRBJ2-5	TGTGCCAGCACCGACCAGTACTTC	CASTDQYF
TRBV10-1	.	.	TRBJ1-1	TGCGCCAGCACCCTGAAGGGGGTTATGAACACTGAAGCTTTCTTT	CASTLKGVMNTEAFF
TRBV20-1	.	.	TRBJ1-2	TGCAGTGCTAGAGATACGGAGGCCAGGGGAGGCTACACCTTC	CSARDTEARGGYTF
TRBV4-1	few	TRBD2	TRBJ2-1	TGCGCCAGCAGCCAAGACGCGACTAGCGGGGGCCGCGAGCAGTTCTTC	CASSQDATSGGREQFF
TRBV12-3/TRBV12-4	.	.	TRBJ2-2	TGTGCCACCCGGACTACGAACACCGGGGAGCTGTTTTTT	CATRTTNTGELFF
TRBV7-2	few	TRBD2	TRBJ2-1	TGTGCCAGCAGCCAGACTAGCGGGGGGGCCAGTGAGCAGTTCTTC	CASSQTSGGASEQFF
TRBV9	few	TRBD2	TRBJ2-1	TGTGCCAGCAGCCCACAGCGGGGGGGCCTCTACAATGAGCAGTTCTTC	CASSPQRGGLYNEQFF
TRBV12-3/TRBV12-4	.	TRBD2	TRBJ2-3	TGTGCCAGCAGTTGGACTAGTGGTTCAGATACGCAGTATTTT	CASSWTSGSDTQYF
TRBV27	.	.	TRBJ2-7	TGTGCCAGCAGGCGACAGCTCATCGATTACTACGAGCAGTACTTC	CASRRQLIDYYEQYF
TRBV6-5	.	.	TRBJ2-3	TGTGCCAGCAGTTACTCACCTAGCGTTGGCACAGATACGCAGTATTTT	CASSYSPSVGTDTQYF
TRBV18	few	.	TRBJ1-2	TGTGCCAGCTCACCATCAGCAGGGGATGGCTACACCTTC	CASSPSAGDGYTF
TRBV18	few	.	TRBJ2-5	TGTGCCAGCTCACCGAACTTTATCGGGGCGCTCCAAGAGACCCAGTACTTC	CASSPNFIGALQETQYF
TRBV9	few	TRBD2	TRBJ2-3	TGTGCCAGCAGCGTAGCATCCGGGGGGACAGATACGCAGTATTTT	CASSVASGGTDTQYF
TRBV12-3/TRBV12-4	.	.	TRBJ2-7	TGTGCCAGCAGCCGGACACCCTCAAGAACCTACGAGCAGTACTTC	CASSRTPSRTYEQYF
TRBV5-1	.	.	TRBJ1-6	TGCGCCAGCAGCTTGGCGGCAGAATCTTCACCCCTCCACTTT	CASSLAAESSPLHF
TRBV2	few	.	TRBJ1-4	TGTGCCAGCAGTGAAGCGCTTGGGCGGAATGAAAAACTGTTTTTT	CASSEALGRNEKLFF
TRBV10-3	.	TRBD2	TRBJ2-7	TGTGCCTCCACCCCTGGACTAGCGGGAGGGTCCTACGAGCAGTACTTC	CASTPGLAGGSYEQYF
TRBV28	many	.	TRBJ1-2	TGTGCCAGCAGCTTGTCTGGGCATGGCTACACCTTC	CASSLSGHGYTF
TRBV28	few	.	TRBJ2-7	TGTGCCAGCAGGCCACCCATTAACTCCTACGAGCAGTACTTC	CASRPPINSYEQYF
TRBV29-1	many	.	TRBJ2-3	TGCAGCGTTGAGGGGTTCAAGGCGGGACGCACAGATACGCAGTATTTT	CSVEGFKAGRTDTQYF
TRBV7-2	many	TRBD2	TRBJ2-1	TGTGCCAGCAGCCCGGGGGGAACCTACAATGAGCAGTTCTTC	CASSPGGTYNEQFF
TRBV7-2	few	.	TRBJ2-3	TGTGCCAGCAGCTTAGGAGGGATCGAGGATACGCAGTATTTT	CASSLGGIEDTQYF
TRBV4-1	few	.	TRBJ1-6	TGCGCCAGCAGCCAGGAGGAGGGGTGGGGGGGTTCACCCCTCCACTTT	CASSQEEGWGGSPLHF
TRBV6-5	.	.	TRBJ2-1	TGTGCCAGCAGTCGAGCCCGACAGGTTGACAATGAGCAGTTCTTC	CASSRARQVDNEQFF
TRBV29-1	.	TRBD1	TRBJ1-1	TGCATGGGGGGACAGACGAACACTGAAGCTTTCTTT	CMGGQTNTEAFF
TRBV10-2	.	.	TRBJ1-2	TGCGCCAGCAGTGAGATGGAAGGGGGTGGCTACACCTTC	CASSEMEGGGYTF
TRBV20-1	.	TRBD2	TRBJ2-1	TGCAGTGCCCTAGGCCCTATTGGGAGGGCCGATGCCTACAATGAGCAGTTCTTC	CSALGPIGRADAYNEQFF
TRBV20-1	few	TRBD2	TRBJ2-7	TGCAGTGCTAGAGATGGGCGGGAGCGCACCTACGAGCAGTACTTC	CSARDGRERTYEQYF
TRBV21-1	few	.	TRBJ2-1	TGTGCCAGAAGGAGACTAGTACAGTTCTTC	CARRRLVQFF
TRBV10-3	few	.	TRBJ1-1	TGTGCCATCAGTGACGGGGTGAACACTGAAGCTTTCTTT	CAISDGVNTEAFF
TRBV6-5	.	.	TRBJ1-1	TGTGCCAGCGGCCGACGGACCCTGAACACTGAAGCTTTCTTT	CASGRRTLNTEAFF
TRBV6-6	few	TRBD2	TRBJ2-1	TGTGCCAGCAGTTACCCTCCCAATGAGCGGGGGGGAGGTGAGCAGTTCTTC	CASSYPPNERGGGEQFF
TRBV10-3	few	TRBD1	TRBJ1-1	TGTGCCATCAGGGCAGGGGGCTTGAACACTGAAGCTTTCTTT	CAIRAGGLNTEAFF
TRBV5-1	.	TRBD1	TRBJ1-1	TGCGCCAGCCGACCGACACAGGGGTCGGTTGAAGCTTTCTTT	CASRPTQGSVEAFF
TRBV6-5	few	TRBD1	TRBJ2-1	TGTGCCAGCCAAACTACCGGGACAGGGAATTACAATGAGCAGTTCTTC	CASQTTGTGNYNEQFF
TRBV20-1	few	TRBD1	TRBJ2-1	TGCAGTGCTAGATACGCGGGACAGGGTAATGAGCAGTTCTTC	CSARYAGQGNEQFF
TRBV29-1	many	TRBD1	TRBJ2-7	TGCAGCGTGAAAGCTGGGACAGGGGTCTACGAGCAGTACTTC	CSVKAGTGVYEQYF
TRBV10-3	few	.	TRBJ2-1	TGTGCCATCAGCACCACCGGGAACCTAATGGAGCAGTTCTTC	CAISTTGNLMEQFF
TRBV20-1	.	TRBD2	TRBJ2-4	TGCAGTGCTGGGCCGGCGGGAGGGGATCAGTACTTC	CSAGPAGGDQYF
TRBV10-2	few	.	TRBJ1-6	TGCGCCAGCAGACCATCAGTTTCAGGTTCACCCCTCCACTTT	CASRPSVSGSPLHF
TRBV15	.	.	TRBJ2-7	TGTGCCACCAGCAGAGATTGGGACAAAAACTACGAGCAGTACTTC	CATSRDWDKNYEQYF
TRBV27	.	.	TRBJ2-1	TGTGCCAGCAGTAGCGGCCCGCCGTCGACCTACAATGAGCAGTTCTTC	CASSSGPPSTYNEQFF
TRBV2	.	TRBD1	TRBJ1-5	TGTGCCAGCAGGGGACAGGGTCCCCTCAATCAGCCCCAGCATTTT	CASRGQGPLNQPQHF
TRBV28	.	TRBD2	TRBJ2-1	TGTGCCAGCATTAGCGGGGGGGCCCCCTACAATGAGCAGTTCTTC	CASISGGAPYNEQFF
TRBV29-1	.	.	TRBJ1-2	TGCAGCGATAGGATACCTTGGGGCTACACCTTC	CSDRIPWGYTF
TRBV5-1	.	TRBD1	TRBJ1-2	TGCGCCAGCAGCTTGGAGGGACAGGGGGCCTATGGCTATGGCTACACCTTC	CASSLEGQGAYGYGYTF
TRBV27	.	TRBD2	TRBJ2-1	TGTGCCAGCAGTTCCCCCAGCGGGAGAGCTGGTGGCTCCTACAATGAGCAGTTCTTC	CASSSPSGRAGGSYNEQFF
TRBV12-3/TRBV12-4	.	TRBD1	TRBJ2-7	TGTGCCAGCAGTCCCCCGACAGGGCTCAGCTCCTACAATGAGCAGTACTTC	CASSPPTGLSSYNEQYF
TRBV7-9	.	.	TRBJ1-1	TGTGCCAGCAGCCAAACAGGGTTGGGCACTGAAGCTTTCTTT	CASSQTGLGTEAFF
TRBV28	.	.	TRBJ2-7	TGTGCCAGCAGTTTAGCAACAGCGGATTTATACGAGCAGTACTTC	CASSLATADLYEQYF
TRBV5-5	.	TRBD1	TRBJ2-1	TGTGCCAGCAGCTCCGGGACAGAGGAGACCCAGTTCTTC	CASSSGTEETQFF
TRBV7-9	.	.	TRBJ1-2	TGTGCCAGCAGCTTATCGTCCACCTTC	CASSLSSTF
TRBV27	.	.	TRBJ2-5	TGTGCCAGCAGTTTTACAACTAGTGAGCAGTACTTC	CASSFTTSEQYF
TRBV20-1	once	.	TRBJ2-2	TGCAGTGCTGAGCAAGACGGCGGTTTCACCGGGGAGCTGTTTTTT	CSAEQDGGFTGELFF
TRBV25-1	few	.	TRBJ1-1	TGTGCCAGCAGTGCGGCCTATTCGAACACTGAAGCTTTCTTT	CASSAAYSNTEAFF
TRBV6-2/TRBV6-3	.	.	TRBJ1-6	TGTGCCAGCAGCCGCCGGGGACCCAATTCACCCCTCCACTTT	CASSRRGPNSPLHF